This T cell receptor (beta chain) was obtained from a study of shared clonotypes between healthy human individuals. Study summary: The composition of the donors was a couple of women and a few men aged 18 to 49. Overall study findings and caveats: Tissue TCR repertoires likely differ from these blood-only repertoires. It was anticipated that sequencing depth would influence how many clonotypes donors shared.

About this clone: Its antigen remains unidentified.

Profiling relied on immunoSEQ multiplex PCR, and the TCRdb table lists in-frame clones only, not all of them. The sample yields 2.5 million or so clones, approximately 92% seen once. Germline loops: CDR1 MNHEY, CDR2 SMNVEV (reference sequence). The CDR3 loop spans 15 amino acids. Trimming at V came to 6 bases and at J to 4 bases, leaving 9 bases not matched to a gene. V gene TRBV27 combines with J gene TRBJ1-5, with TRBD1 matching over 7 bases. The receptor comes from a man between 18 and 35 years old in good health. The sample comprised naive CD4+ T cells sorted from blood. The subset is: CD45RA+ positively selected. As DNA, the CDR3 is TGTGCCAGCAGAGGGGGCGCGACTTGGAATCAGCCCCAGCATTTT. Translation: CASRGGATWNQPQHF.